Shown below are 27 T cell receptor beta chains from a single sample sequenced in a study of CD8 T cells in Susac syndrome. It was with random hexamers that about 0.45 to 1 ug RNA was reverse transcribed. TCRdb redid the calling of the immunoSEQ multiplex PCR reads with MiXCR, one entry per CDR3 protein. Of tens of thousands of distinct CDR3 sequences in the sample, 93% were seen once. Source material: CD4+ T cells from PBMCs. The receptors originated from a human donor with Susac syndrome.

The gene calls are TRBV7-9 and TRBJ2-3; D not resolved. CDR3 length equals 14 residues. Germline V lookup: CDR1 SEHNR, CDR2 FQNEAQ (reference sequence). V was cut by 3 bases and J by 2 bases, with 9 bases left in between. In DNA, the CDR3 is TGTGCCAGCAGCTTTAAAGAGTACACAGATACGCAGTATTTT. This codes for CASSFKEYTDTQYF. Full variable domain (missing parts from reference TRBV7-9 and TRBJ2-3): DTGVSQNPRHKITKRGQNVTFRCDPISEHNRLYWYRQTLGQGPEFLTYFQNEAQLEKSRLLSDRFSAERPKGSFSTLEIQRTEQGDSAMYLCASSFKEYTDTQYFGPGTRLTVL.

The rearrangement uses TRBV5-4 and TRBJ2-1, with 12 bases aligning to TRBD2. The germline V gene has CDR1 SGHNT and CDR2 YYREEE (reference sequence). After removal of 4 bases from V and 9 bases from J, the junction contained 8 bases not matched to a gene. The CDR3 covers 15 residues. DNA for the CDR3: TGTGCCAGCAGCCCCATGACTAGCGGGGGAGGTGAGCAGTTCTTC. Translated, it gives CASSPMTSGGGEQFF.

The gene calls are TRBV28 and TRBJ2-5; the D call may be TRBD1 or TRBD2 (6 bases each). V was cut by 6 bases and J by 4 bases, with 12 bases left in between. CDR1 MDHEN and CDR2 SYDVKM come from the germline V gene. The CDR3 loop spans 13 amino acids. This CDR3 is CASRSRGGETQYF. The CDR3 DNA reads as TGTGCCAGCAGGTCCAGGGGAGGAGAGACCCAGTACTTC.

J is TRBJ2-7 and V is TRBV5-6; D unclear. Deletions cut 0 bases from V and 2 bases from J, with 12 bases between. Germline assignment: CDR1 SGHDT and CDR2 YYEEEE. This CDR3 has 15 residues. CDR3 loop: CASSLVGTATYEQYF. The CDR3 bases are TGTGCCAGCAGCTTGGTAGGAACAGCCACCTACGAGCAGTACTTC.

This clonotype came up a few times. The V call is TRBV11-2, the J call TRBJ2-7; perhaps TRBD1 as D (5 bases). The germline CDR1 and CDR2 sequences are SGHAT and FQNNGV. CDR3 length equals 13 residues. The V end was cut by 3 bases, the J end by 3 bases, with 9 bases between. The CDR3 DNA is TGTGCCAGCAGCTTCGGCCAGGGCTACGAGCAGTACTTC. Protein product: CASSFGQGYEQYF.

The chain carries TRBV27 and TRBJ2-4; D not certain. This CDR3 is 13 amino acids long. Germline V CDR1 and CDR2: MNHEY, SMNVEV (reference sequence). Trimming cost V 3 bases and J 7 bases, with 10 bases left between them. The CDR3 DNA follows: TGTGCCAGCAGTTTCGGATCGACCAACATTCAGTACTTC. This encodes CASSFGSTNIQYF.

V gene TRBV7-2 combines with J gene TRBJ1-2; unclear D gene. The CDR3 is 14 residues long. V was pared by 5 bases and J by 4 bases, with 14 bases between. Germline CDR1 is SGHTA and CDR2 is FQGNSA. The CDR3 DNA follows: TGTGCCAGCAGCCGCCCCGGAGGGATCTATGGCTACACCTTC. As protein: CASSRPGGIYGYTF.

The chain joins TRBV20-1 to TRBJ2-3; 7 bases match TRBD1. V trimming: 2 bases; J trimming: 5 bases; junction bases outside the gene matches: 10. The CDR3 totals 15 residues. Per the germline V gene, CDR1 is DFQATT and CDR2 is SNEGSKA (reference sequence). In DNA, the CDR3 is TGCAGTGCTAGACTACCTCGGACAGGCCGAGATACGCAGTATTTT. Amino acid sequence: CSARLPRTGRDTQYF.

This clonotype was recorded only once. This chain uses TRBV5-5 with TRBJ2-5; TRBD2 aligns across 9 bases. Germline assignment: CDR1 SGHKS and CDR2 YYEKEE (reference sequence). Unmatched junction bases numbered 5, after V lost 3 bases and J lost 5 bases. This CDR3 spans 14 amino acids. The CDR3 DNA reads TGTGCCAGCAGCTCAGCGGGGGGAGACGAGACCCAGTACTTC. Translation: CASSSAGGDETQYF. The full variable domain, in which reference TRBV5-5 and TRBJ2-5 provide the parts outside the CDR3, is DAGVTQSPTHLIKTRGQQVTLRCSPISGHKSVSWYQQVLGQGPQFIFQYYEKEERGRGNFPDRFSARQFPNYSSELNVNALLLGDSALYLCASSSAGGDETQYFGPGTRLLVL.

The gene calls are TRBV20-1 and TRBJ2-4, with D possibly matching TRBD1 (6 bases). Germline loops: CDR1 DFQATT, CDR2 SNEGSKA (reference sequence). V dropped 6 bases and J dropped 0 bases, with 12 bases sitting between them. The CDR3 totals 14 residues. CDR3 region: CSAPDSLAKNIQYF. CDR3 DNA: TGCAGTGCACCGGACAGCCTAGCCAAAAACATTCAGTACTTC.

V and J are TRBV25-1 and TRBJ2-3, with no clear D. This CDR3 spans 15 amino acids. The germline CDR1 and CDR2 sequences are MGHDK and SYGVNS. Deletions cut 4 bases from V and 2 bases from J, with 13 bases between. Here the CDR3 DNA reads TGTGCCAGCAGTGGGCAATGGGGTAACACAGATACGCAGTATTTT. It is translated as CASSGQWGNTDTQYF. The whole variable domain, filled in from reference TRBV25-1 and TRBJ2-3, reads EADIYQTPRYLVIGTGKKITLECSQTMGHDKMYWYQQDPGMELHLIHYSYGVNSTEKGDLSSESTVSRIRTEHFPLTLESARPSHTSQYLCASSGQWGNTDTQYFGPGTRLTVL.

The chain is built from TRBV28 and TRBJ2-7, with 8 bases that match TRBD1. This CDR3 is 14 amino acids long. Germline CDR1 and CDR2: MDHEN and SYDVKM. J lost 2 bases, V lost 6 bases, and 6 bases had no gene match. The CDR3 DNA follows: TGTGCCAGCAGAAGGACAGGGCTAACCTACGAGCAGTACTTC. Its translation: CASRRTGLTYEQYF. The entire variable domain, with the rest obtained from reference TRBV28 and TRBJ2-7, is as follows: DVKVTQSSRYLVKRTGEKVFLECVQDMDHENMFWYRQDPGLGLRLIYFSYDVKMKEKGDIPEGYSVSREKKERFSLILESASTNQTSMYLCASRRTGLTYEQYFGPGTRLTVT.

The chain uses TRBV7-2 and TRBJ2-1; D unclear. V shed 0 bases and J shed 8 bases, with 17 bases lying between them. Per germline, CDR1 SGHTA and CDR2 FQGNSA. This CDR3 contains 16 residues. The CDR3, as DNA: TGTGCCAGCAGCTTAGCATGGGGATACACTAACGATGAGCAGTTCTTC. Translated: CASSLAWGYTNDEQFF. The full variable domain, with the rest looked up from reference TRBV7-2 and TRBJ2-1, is GAGVSQSPSNKVTEKGKDVELRCDPISGHTALYWYRQSLGQGLEFLIYFQGNSAPDKSGLPSDRFSAERTGGSVSTLTIQRTQQEDSAVYLCASSLAWGYTNDEQFFGPGTRLTVL.

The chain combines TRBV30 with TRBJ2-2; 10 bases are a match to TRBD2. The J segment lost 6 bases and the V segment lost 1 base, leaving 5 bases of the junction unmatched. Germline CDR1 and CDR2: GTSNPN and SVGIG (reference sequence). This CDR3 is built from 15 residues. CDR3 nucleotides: TGTGCCTGGAGTGCGGGACTAGCGCTGGCCGGGGAGCTGTTTTTT. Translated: CAWSAGLALAGELFF.

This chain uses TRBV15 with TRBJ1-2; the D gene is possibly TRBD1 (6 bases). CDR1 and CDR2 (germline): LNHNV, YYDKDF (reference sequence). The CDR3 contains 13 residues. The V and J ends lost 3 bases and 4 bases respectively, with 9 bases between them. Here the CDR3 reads CATSRDRFYGYTF. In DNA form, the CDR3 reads TGTGCCACCAGCAGGGACAGATTCTATGGCTACACCTTC.

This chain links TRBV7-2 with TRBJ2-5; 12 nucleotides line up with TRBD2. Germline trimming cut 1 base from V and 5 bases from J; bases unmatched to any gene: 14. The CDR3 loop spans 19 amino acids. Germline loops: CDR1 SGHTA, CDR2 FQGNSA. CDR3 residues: CASSLVSFRLAGGRETQYF. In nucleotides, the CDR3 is TGTGCCAGCAGCTTAGTTTCTTTCCGGCTAGCGGGGGGGCGGGAGACCCAGTACTTC.

CDR3 DNA: TGTGCCTGGACCCTTCAGTACCCCGGGGAGCTGTTTTTT. This sequence encodes CAWTLQYPGELFF. This chain links TRBV30 with TRBJ2-2, with no clear D. With 4 bases removed from V and 6 bases from J, the gap between germline ends came to 12 bases. This CDR3 spans 13 amino acids. Germline lookup yields CDR1 GTSNPN and CDR2 SVGIG (reference sequence).

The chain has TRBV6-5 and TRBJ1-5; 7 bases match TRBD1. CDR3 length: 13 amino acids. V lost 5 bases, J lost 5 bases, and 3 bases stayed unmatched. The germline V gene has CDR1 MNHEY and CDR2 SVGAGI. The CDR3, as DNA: TGTGCCAGCAGTCGGGACAGCGATCAGCCCCAGCATTTT. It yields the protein CASSRDSDQPQHF.

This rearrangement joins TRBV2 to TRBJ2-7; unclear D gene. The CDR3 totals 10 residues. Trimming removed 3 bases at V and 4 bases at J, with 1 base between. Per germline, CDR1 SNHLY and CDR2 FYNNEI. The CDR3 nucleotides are TGTGCCAGCAGTGAGTACGAGCAGTACTTC. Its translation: CASSEYEQYF.

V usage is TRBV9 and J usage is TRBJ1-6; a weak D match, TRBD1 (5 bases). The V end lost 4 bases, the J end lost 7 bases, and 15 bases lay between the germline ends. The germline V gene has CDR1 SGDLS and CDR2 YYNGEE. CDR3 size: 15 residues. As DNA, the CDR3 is TGTGCCAGCAGCCCCCGCGGAGGGGAGAATTCACCCCTCCACTTT. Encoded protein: CASSPRGGENSPLHF.

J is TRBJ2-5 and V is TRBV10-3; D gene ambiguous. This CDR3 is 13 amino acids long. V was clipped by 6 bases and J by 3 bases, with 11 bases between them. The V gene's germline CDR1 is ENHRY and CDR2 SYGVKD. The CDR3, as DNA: TGTGCCATCAGAGATGGTAGGGAAGAGACCCAGTACTTC. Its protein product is CAIRDGREETQYF.

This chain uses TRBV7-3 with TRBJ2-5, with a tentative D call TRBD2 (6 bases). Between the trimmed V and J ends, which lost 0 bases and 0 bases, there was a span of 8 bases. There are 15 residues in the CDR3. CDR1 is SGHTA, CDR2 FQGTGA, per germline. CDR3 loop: CASSLTGLNQETQYF. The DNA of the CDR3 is TGTGCCAGCAGCTTAACGGGACTGAACCAAGAGACCCAGTACTTC.

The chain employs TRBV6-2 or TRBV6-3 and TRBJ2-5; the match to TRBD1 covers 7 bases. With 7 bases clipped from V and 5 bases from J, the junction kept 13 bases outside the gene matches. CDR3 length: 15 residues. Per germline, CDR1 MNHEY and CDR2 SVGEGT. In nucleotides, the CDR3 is TGTGCCAGCACCCCCGACAGGGAATGGGCGGAGACCCAGTACTTC. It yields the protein CASTPDREWAETQYF.

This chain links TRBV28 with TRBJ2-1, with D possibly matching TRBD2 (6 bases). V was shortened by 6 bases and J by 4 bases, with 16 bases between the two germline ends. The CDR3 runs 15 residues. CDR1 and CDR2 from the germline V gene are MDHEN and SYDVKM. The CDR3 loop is CASRPVRGLYNEQFF. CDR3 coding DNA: TGTGCCAGCAGGCCCGTCCGGGGGTTGTACAATGAGCAGTTCTTC.

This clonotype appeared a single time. The CDR3 region is CSARGLKATFYEQYF. CDR3 nucleotide sequence: TGCAGTGCTAGAGGATTGAAGGCAACCTTTTACGAGCAGTACTTC. This rearrangement joins TRBV20-1 to TRBJ2-7; D is undetermined. V was cut by 1 base and J by 4 bases, with 17 bases left in between. The germline CDR1 and CDR2 sequences are DFQATT and SNEGSKA (reference sequence). CDR3 length: 15 amino acids.

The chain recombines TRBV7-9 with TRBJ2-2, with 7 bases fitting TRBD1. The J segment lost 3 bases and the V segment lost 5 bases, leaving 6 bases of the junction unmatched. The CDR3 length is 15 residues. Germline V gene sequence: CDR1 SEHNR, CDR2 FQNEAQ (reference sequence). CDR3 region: CASSIGQDYTGELFF. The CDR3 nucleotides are TGTGCCAGCAGCATTGGACAGGATTACACCGGGGAGCTGTTTTTT.

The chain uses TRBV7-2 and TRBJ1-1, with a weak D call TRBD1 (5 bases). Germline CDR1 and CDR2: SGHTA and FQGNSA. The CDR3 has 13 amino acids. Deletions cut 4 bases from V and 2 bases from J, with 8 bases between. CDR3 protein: CASSSTVNTEAFF. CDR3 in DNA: TGTGCCAGCAGCTCGACAGTTAACACTGAAGCTTTCTTT.